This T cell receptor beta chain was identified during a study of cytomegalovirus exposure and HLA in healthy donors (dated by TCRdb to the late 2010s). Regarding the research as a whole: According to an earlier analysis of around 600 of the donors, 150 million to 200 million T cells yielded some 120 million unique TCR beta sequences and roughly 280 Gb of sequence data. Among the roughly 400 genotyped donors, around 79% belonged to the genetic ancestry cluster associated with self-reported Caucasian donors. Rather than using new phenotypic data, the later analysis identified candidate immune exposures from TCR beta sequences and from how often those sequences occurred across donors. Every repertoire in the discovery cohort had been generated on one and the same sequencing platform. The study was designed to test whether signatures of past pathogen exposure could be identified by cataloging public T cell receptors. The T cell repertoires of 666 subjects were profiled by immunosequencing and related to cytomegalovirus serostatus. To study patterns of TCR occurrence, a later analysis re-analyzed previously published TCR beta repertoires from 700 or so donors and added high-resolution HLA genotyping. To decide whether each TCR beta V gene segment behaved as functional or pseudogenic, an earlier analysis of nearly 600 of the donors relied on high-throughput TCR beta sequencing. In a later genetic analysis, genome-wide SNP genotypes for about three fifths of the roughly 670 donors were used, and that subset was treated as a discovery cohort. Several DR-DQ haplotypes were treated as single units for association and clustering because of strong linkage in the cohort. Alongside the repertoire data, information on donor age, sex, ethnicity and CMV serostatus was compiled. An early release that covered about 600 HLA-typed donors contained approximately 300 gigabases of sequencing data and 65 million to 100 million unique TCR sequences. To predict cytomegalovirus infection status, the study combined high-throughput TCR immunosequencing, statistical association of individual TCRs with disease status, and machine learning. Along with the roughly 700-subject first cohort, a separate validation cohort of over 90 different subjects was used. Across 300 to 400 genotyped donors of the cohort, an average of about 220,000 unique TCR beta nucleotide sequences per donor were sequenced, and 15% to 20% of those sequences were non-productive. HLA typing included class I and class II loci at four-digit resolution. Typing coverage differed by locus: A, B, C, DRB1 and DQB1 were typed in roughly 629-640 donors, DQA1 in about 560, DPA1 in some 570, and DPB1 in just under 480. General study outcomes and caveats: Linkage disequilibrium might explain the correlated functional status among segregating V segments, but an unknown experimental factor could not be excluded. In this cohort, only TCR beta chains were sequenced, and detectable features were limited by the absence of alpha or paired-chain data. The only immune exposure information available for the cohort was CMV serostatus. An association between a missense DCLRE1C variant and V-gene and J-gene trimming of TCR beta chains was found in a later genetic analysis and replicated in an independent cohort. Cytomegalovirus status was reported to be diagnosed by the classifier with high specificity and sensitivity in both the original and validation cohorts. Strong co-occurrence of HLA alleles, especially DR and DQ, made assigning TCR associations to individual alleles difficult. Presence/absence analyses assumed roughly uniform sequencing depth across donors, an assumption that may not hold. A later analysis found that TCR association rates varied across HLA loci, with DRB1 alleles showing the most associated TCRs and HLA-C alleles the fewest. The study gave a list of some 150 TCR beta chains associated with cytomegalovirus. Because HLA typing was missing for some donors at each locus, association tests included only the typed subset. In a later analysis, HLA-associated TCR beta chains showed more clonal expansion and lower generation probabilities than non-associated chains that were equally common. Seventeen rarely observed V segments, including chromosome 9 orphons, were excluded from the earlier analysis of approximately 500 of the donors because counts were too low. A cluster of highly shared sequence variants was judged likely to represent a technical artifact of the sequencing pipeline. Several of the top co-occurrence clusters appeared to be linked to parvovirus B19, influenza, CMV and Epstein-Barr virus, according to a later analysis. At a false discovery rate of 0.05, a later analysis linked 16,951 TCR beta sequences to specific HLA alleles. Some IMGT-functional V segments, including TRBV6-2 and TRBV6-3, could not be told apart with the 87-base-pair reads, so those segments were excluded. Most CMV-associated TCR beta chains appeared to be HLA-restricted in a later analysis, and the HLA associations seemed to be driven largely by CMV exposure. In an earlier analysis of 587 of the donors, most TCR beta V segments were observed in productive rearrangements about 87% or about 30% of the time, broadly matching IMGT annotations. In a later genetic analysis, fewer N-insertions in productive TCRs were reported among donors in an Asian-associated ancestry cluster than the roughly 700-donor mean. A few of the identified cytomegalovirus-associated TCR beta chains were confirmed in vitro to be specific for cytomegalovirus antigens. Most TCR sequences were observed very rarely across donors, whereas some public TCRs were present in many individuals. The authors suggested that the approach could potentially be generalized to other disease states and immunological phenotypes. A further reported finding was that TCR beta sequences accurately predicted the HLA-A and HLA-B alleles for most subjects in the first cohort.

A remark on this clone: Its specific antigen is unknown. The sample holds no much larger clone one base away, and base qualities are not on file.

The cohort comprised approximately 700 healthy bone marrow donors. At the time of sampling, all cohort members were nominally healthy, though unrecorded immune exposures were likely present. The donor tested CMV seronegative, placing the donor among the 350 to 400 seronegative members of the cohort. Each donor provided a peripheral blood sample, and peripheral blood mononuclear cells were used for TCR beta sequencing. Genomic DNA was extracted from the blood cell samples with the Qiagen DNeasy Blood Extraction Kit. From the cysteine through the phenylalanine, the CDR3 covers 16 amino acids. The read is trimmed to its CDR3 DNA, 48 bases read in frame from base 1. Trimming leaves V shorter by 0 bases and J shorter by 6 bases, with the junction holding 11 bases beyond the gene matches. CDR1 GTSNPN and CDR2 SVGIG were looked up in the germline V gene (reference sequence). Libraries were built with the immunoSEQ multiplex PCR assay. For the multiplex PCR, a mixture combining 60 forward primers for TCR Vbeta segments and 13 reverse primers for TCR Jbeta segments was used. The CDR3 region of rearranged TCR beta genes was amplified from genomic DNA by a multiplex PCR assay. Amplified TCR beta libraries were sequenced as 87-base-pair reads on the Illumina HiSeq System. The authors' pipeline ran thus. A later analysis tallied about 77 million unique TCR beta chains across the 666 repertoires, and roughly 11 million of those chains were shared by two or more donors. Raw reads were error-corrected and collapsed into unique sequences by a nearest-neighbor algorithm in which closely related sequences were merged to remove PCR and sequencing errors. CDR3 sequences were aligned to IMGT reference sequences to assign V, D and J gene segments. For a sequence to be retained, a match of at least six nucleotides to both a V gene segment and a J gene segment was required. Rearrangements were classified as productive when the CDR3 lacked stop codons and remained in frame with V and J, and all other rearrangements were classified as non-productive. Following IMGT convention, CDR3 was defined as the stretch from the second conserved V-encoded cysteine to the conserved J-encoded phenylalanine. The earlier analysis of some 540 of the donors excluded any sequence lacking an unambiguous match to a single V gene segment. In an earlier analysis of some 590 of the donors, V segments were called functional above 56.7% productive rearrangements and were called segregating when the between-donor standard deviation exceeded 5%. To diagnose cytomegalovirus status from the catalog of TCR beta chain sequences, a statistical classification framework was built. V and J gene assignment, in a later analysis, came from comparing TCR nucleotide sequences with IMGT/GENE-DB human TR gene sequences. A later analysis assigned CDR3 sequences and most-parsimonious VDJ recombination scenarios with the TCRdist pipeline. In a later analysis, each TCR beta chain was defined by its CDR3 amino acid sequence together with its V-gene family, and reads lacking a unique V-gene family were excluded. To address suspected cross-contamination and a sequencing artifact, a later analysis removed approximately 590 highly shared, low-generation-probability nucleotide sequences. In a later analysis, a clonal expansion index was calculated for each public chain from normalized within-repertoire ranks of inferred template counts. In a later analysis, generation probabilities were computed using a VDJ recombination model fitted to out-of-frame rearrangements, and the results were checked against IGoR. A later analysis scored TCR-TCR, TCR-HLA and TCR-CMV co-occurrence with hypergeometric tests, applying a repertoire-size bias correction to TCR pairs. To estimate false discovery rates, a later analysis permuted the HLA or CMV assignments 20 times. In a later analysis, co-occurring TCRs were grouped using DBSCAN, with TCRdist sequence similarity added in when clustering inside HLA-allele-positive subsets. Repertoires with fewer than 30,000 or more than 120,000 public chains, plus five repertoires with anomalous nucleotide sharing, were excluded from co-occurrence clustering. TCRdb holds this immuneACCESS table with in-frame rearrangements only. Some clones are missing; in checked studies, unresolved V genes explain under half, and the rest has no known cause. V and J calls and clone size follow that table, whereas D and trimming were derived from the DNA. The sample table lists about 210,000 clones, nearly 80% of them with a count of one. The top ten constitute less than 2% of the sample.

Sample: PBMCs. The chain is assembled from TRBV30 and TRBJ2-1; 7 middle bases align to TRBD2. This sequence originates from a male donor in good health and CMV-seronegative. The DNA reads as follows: TGTGCCTGGAGTGTAGATCCGGGAGGCACGCTCAATGAGCAGTTCTTC. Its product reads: CAWSVDPGGTLNEQFF.